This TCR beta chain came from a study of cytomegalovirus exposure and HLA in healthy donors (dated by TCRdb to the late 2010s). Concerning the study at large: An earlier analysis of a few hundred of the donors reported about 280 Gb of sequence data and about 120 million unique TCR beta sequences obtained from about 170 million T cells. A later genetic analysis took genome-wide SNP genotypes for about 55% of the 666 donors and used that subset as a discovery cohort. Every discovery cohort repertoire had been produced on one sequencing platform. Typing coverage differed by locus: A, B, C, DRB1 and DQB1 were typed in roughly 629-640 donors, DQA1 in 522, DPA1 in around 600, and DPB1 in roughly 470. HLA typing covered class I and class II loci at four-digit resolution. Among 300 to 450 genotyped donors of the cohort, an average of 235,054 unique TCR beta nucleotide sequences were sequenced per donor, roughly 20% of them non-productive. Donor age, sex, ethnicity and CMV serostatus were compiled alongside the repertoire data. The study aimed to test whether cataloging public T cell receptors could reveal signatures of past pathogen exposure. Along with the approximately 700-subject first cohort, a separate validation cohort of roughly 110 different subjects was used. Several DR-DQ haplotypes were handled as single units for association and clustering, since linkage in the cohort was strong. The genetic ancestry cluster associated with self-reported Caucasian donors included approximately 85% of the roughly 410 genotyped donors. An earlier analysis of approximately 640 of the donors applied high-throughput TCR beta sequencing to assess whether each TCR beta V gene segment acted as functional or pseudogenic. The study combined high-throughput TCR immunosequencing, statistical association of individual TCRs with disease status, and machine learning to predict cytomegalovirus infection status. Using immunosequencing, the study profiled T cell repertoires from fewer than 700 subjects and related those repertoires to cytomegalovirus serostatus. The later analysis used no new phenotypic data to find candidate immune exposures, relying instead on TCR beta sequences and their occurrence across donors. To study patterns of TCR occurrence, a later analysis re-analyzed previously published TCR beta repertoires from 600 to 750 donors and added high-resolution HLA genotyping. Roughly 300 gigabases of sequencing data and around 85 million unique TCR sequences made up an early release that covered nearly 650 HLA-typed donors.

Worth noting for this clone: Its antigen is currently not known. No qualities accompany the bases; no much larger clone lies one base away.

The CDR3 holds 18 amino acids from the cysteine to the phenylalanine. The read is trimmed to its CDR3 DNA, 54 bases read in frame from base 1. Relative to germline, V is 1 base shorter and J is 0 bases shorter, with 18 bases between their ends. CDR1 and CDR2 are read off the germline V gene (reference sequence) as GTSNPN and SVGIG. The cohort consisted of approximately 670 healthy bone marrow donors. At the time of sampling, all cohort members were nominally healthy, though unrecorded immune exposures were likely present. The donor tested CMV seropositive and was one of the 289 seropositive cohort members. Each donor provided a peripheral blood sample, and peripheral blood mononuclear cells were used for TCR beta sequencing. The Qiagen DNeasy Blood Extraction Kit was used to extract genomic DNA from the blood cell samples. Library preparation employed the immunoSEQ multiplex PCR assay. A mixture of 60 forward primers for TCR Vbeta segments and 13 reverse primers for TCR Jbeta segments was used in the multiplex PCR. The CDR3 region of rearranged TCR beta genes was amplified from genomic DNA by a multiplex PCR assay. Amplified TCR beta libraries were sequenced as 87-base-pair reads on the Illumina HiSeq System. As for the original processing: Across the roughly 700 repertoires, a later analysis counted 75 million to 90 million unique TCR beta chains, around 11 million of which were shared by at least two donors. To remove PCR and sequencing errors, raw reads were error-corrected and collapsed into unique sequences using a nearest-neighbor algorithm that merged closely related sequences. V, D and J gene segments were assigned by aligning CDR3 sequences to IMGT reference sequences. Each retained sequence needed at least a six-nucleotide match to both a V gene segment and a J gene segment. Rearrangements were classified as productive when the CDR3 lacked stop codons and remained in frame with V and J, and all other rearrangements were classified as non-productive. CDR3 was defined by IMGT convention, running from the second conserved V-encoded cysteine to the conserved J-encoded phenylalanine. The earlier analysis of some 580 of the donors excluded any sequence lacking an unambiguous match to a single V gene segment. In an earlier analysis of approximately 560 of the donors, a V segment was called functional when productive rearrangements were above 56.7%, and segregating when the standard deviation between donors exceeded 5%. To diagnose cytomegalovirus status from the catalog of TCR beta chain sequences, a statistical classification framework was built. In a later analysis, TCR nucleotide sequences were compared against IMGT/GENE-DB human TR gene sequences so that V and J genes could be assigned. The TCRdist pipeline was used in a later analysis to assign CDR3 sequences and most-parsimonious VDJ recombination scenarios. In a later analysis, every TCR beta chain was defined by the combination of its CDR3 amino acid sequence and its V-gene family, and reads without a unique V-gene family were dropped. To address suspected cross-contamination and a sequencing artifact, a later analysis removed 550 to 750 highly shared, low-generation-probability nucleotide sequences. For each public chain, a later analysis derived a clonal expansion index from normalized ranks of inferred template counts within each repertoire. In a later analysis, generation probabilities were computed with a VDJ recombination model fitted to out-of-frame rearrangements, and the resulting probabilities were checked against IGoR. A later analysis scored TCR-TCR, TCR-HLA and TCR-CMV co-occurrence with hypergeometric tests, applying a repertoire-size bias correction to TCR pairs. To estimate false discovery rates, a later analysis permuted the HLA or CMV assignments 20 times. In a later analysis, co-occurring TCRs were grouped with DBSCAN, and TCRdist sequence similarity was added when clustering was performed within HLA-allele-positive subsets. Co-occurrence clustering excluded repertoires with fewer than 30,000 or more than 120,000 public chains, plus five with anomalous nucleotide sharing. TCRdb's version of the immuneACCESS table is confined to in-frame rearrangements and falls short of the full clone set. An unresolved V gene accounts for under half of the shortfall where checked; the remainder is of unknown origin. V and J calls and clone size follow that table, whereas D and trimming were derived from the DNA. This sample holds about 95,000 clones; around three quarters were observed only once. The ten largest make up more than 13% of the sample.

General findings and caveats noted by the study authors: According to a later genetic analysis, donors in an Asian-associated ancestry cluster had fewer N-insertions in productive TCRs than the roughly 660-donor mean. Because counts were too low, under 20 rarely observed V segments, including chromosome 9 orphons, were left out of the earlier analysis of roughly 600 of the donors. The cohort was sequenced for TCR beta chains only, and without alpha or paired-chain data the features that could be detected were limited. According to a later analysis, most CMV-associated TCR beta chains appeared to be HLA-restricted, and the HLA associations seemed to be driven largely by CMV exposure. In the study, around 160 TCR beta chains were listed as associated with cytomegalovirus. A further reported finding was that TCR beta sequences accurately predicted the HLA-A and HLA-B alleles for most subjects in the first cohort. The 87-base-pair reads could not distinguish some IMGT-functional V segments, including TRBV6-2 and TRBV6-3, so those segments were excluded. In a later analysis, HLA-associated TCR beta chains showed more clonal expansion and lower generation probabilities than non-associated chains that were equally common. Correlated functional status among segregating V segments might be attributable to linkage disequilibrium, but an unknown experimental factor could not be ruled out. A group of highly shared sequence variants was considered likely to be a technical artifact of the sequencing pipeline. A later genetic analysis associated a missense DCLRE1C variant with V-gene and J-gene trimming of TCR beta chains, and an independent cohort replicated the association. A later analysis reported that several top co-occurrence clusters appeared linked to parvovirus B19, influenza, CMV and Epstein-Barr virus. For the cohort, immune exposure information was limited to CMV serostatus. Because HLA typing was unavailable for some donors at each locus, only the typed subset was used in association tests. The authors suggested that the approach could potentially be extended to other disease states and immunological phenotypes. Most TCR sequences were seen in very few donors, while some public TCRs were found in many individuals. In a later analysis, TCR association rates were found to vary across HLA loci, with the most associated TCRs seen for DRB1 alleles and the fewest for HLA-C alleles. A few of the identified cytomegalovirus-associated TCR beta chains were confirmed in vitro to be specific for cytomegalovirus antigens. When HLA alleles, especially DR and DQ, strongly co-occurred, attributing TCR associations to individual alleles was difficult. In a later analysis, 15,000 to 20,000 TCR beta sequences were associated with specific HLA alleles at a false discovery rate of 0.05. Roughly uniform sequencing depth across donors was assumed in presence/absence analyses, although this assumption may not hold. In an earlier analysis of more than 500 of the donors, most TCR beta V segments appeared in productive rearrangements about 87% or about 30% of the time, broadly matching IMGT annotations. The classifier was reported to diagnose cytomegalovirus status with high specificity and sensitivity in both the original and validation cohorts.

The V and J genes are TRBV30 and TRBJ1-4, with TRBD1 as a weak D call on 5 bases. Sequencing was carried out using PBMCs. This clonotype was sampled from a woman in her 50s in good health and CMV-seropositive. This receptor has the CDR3 CAWSALGGGKSTNEKLFF. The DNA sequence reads TGTGCCTGGAGTGCTTTGGGCGGGGGAAAGTCAACTAATGAAAAACTGTTTTTT.